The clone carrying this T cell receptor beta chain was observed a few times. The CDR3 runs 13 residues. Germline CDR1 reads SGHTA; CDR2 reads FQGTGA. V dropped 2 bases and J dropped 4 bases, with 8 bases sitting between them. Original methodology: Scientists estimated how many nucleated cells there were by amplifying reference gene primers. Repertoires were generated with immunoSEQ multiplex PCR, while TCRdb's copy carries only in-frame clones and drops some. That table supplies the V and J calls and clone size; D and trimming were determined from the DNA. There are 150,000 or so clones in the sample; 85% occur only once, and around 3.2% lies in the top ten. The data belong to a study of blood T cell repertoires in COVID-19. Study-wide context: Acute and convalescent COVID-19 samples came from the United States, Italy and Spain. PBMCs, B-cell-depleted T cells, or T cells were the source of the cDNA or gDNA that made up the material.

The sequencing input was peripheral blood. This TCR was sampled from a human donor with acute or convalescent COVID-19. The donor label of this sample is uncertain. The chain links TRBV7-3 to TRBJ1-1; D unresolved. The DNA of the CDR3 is TGTGCCAGCAGCTTATTAGGAGGCACTGAAGCTTTCTTT. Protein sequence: CASSLLGGTEAFF.